The entry that follows covers one TCR beta chain sequence. This sample is drawn from a study of blood T cell repertoires in COVID-19. Study-level information: COVID-19 samples from acute and convalescent phases originated in the United States, Italy and Spain. From T cells, B-cell-depleted T cells, or PBMCs came the material, which was cDNA or gDNA.

Germline V gene sequence: CDR1 SGHRS, CDR2 YFSETQ. CDR3 length: 14 residues. Trimming left V 2 bases short and J 10 bases short, with 13 bases between. Original processing notes: By means of reference gene primer amplification, nucleated cell counts were estimated. Some clones are missing from TCRdb's copy, which holds only in-frame ones; the method was immunoSEQ multiplex PCR. V and J calls and clone size come straight from that table; D and trimming were deduced from the DNA. Of approximately 450,000 clones listed, 75% to 90% were seen once; the top ten hold 4% to 5.5%. This TCR derives from a woman in her thirties with acute or convalescent COVID-19. The sequenced sample consisted of peripheral blood. This chain connects TRBV5-1 to TRBJ1-6; D is perhaps TRBD1 (6 bases). CDR3 sequence reads: CASSFDGGPSPLHF. CDR3 nucleotides: TGCGCCAGCAGCTTTGACGGGGGGCCCTCACCCCTCCACTTT.